One sample yielded the 8 T cell receptor beta chains listed below, sequenced in a study of cytomegalovirus exposure and HLA in healthy donors. 13 Jbeta primers and 60 Vbeta primers were used for the PCR. Sequencing was performed with immunoSEQ multiplex PCR; in TCRdb, only in-frame clones are kept and a portion is missing. The sample has 150,000 to 200,000 clones, approximately 81% seen once. What was sequenced was PBMCs. The receptors come from a man aged 25-40 years in good health and CMV-seropositive.

This chain joins TRBV5-1 and TRBJ2-3, with D possibly being TRBD1 (5 bases). CDR1 is SGHRS, CDR2 YFSETQ, per germline. V dropped 3 bases and J dropped 3 bases, with 11 bases sitting between them. This CDR3 comprises 14 residues. The CDR3 region has the DNA TGCGCCAGCAGCTCGAGGCAGGGAACAGATACGCAGTATTTT. This translates into CASSSRQGTDTQYF. The full variable domain, in which reference TRBV5-1 and TRBJ2-3 provide the parts outside the CDR3, is KAGVTQTPRYLIKTRGQQVTLSCSPISGHRSVSWYQQTPGQGLQFLFEYFSETQRNKGNFPGRFSGRQFSNSRSEMNVSTLELGDSALYLCASSSRQGTDTQYFGPGTRLTVL.

This rearrangement joins TRBV9 to TRBJ1-2; tentative D call: TRBD1 (6 bases). The germline V and J ends were trimmed by 4 bases and 4 bases, with 14 bases remaining between them. This CDR3 is built from 14 residues. Germline V lookup: CDR1 SGDLS, CDR2 YYNGEE. This CDR3 reads CASSRAGAFYGYTF. The DNA of the CDR3 is TGTGCCAGCAGCCGGGCAGGGGCTTTCTATGGCTACACCTTC.

This chain links TRBV7-2 with TRBJ1-1; D is ambiguous. This CDR3 is built from 13 residues. Per the germline V gene, CDR1 is SGHTA and CDR2 is FQGNSA. V dropped 9 bases and J dropped 0 bases, with 11 bases sitting between them. The CDR3 nucleotides are TGTGCCAGTGCCGGACTGATGAACACTGAAGCTTTCTTT. Its protein product is CASAGLMNTEAFF.

A single count supports this clone. V usage is TRBV11-3 and J usage is TRBJ2-7, with D possibly matching TRBD1 (5 bases). CDR1 SGHNT and CDR2 YENEEA come from the germline V gene. Between the trimmed V and J ends, which lost 3 bases and 3 bases, there was a span of 12 bases. The CDR3 runs 14 residues. This chain's CDR3 is CASSFQGPLYEQYF. Here the CDR3 DNA reads TGTGCCAGCAGCTTCCAGGGCCCCCTCTACGAGCAGTACTTC.

The rearrangement links TRBV4-3 to TRBJ2-7; 11 nucleotides align to TRBD2. Germline V lookup: CDR1 LGHNA, CDR2 YSLEER. The CDR3 runs to 14 residues. J gave up 2 bases and V 4 bases, and 1 base lay outside the gene matches. DNA of the CDR3: TGCGCCAGCAGCCGACTAGCGGGACCCTACGAGCAGTACTTC. It encodes CASSRLAGPYEQYF.

V is TRBV18 and J is TRBJ2-1; D ambiguous. The ends were cut back, 5 bases at V and 2 bases at J, with 10 bases in the middle. This CDR3 is built from 14 residues. From germline, CDR1 is KGHSH and CDR2 LQKENI. The chain's CDR3 is CASSTDRAYNEQFF. The CDR3 region has the DNA TGTGCCAGCTCAACAGACCGCGCCTACAATGAGCAGTTCTTC.

The chain is built from TRBV5-6 and TRBJ1-3, with 8 bases lining up with TRBD1. The length of the CDR3 is 15 residues. The junction had 7 bases not matched to a gene; V was cut back by 4 bases and J by 4 bases. The germline V gene has CDR1 SGHDT and CDR2 YYEEEE. Here the CDR3 DNA reads TGTGCCAGCAGCCGACAGGGGACGGGGGGAAACACCATATATTTT. Its protein product is CASSRQGTGGNTIYF.

The chain combines TRBV11-3 with TRBJ2-3, with 10 bases that match TRBD1. This CDR3 contains 16 residues. V lost 4 bases and J lost 1; bases outside the gene matches: 5. The V gene's germline CDR1 is SGHNT and CDR2 YENEEA. CDR3 region: CASSWTGTGGTDTQYF. DNA for the CDR3: TGTGCCAGCAGCTGGACCGGGACAGGGGGCACAGATACGCAGTATTTT.